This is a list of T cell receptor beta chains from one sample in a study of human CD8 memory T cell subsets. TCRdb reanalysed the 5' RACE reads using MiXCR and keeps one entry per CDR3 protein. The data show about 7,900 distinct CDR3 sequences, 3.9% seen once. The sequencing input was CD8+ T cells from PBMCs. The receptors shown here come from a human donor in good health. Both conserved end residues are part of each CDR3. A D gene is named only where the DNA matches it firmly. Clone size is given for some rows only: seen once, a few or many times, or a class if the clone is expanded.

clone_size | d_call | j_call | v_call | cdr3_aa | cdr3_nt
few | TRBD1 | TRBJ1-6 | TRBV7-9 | CASSLGGTDNSPLHF | TGTGCCAGCAGCTTAGGCGGGACAGATAATTCACCCCTCCACTTT
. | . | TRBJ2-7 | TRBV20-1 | CSARDRSYIGLSASYEQYF | TGCAGTGCTAGAGATCGTTCTTACATAGGACTTTCCGCCTCCTACGAGCAGTACTTC
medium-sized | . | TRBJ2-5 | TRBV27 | CASSSGQGKKTQYF | TGTGCCAGCAGTAGCGGTCAGGGAAAAAAGACCCAGTACTTC
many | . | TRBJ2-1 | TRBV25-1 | CASSERTQINEQFF | TGTGCCAGCAGTGAAAGGACCCAGATCAATGAGCAGTTCTTC
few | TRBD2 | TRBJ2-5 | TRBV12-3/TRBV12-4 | CASSPNSGGRIETQYF | TGTGCCAGCAGTCCGAATAGCGGGGGGCGGATTGAGACCCAGTACTTC
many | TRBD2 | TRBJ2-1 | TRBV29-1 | CSVAGLAGVNEQFF | TGCAGCGTGGCGGGACTAGCGGGAGTCAATGAGCAGTTCTTC
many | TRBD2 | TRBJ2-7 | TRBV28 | CASSLGLAGASSYEQYF | TGTGCCAGCAGTTTGGGACTAGCGGGAGCCAGCTCCTACGAGCAGTACTTC
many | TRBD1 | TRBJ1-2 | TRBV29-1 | CSVEAGDSPNYGYTF | TGCAGCGTTGAAGCTGGGGACAGCCCTAACTATGGCTACACCTTC
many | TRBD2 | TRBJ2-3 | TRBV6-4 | CASSRLAGDSDTQYF | TGTGCCAGCAGCCGACTAGCGGGAGACTCAGATACGCAGTATTTT
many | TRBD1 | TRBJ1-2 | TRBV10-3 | CAISHDRVRIYGYTF | TGTGCCATCAGCCACGACAGGGTTCGGATATATGGCTACACCTTC
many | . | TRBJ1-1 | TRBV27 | CASSYNEAGKMNTEAFF | TGTGCCAGCAGTTATAATGAGGCAGGGAAGATGAACACTGAAGCTTTCTTT
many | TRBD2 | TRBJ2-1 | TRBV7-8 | CASSLAGQLAGDLDEQFF | TGTGCCAGCAGCTTAGCGGGTCAACTAGCGGGAGATTTAGATGAGCAGTTCTTC
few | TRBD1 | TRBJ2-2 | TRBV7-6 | CASSLVDRVVGGELFF | TGTGCCAGCAGCTTGGTGGACAGGGTGGTCGGCGGGGAGCTGTTTTTT
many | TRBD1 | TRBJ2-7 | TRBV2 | CASSDFAGTGGYEQYF | TGTGCCAGCAGTGATTTCGCCGGGACAGGGGGCTACGAGCAGTACTTC
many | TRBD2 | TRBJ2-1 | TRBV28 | CASSLGGASGRSNEQFF | TGTGCCAGCAGTTTAGGGGGTGCTAGCGGGAGAAGCAATGAGCAGTTCTTC
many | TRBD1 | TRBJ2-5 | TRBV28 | CASSLGLGQGARETQYF | TGTGCCAGCAGCTTGGGGCTCGGGCAGGGGGCGAGAGAGACCCAGTACTTC
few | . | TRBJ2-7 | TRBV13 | CASSSPMGNEQYF | TGTGCCAGCAGCTCACCCATGGGAAACGAGCAGTACTTC
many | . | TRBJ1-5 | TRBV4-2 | CASSLEKGQPATPQHF | TGTGCCAGCAGCCTAGAAAAGGGACAACCAGCAACGCCCCAGCATTTT
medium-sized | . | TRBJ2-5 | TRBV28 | CASSLGGGLQETQYF | TGTGCCAGCAGTTTAGGGGGAGGACTCCAAGAGACCCAGTACTTC
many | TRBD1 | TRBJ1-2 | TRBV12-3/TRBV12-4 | CASSFRDRVGHGYTF | TGTGCCAGCAGTTTTAGGGACAGAGTCGGCCATGGCTACACCTTC
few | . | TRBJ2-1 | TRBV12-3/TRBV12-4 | CASSPAGTQQFF | TGTGCCAGCAGCCCCGCCGGGACTCAGCAGTTCTTC
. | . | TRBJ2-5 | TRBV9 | CASSVAGSQGETQYF | TGTGCCAGCAGCGTAGCCGGGTCCCAAGGAGAGACCCAGTACTTC
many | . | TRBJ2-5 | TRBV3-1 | CASSVPGPSRETQYF | TGTGCCAGCAGCGTACCGGGACCGTCAAGGGAGACCCAGTACTTC
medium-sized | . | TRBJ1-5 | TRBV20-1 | CSASTTQEHQPQHF | TGCAGTGCTTCTACCACACAGGAGCATCAGCCCCAGCATTTT
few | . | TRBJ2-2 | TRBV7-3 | CASSFVGVGTGELFF | TGTGCCAGCAGCTTCGTCGGGGTAGGGACCGGGGAGCTGTTTTTT
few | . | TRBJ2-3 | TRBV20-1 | CSARALGLVDTQYF | TGCAGTGCTAGAGCACTTGGACTGGTGGATACGCAGTATTTT
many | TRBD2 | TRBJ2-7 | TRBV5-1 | CASSLQLRLAGEGNEQYF | TGCGCCAGCAGCTTGCAATTGAGACTAGCGGGAGAGGGTAACGAGCAGTACTTC
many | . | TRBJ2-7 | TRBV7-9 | CASSLGPPPREQYF | TGTGCCAGCAGCTTAGGTCCTCCTCCTAGGGAGCAGTACTTC
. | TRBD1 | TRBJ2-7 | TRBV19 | CASGPGQGPYEQYF | TGTGCCAGTGGGCCGGGACAGGGCCCCTACGAGCAGTACTTC
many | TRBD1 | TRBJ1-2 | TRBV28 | CASNLLDREQDGYGYTF | TGTGCCAGCAACCTATTGGACAGGGAGCAAGACGGCTATGGCTACACCTTC
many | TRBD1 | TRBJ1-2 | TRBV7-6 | CASSSGQGPYGYTF | TGTGCCAGCAGCTCAGGACAGGGGCCTTATGGCTACACCTTC
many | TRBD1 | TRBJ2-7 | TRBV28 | CASSSAPGQGSYEQYF | TGTGCCAGCAGCTCCGCTCCGGGACAGGGCTCCTACGAGCAGTACTTC
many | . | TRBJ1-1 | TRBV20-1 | CSARFSGDTEAFF | TGCAGTGCCAGATTCTCAGGGGACACTGAAGCTTTCTTT
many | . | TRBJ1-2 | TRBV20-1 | CSARDHGADYGYTF | TGCAGTGCTAGAGATCATGGGGCTGACTATGGCTACACCTTC
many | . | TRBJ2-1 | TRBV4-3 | CASSRRLEYNEQFF | TGCGCCAGCAGCCGCCGACTGGAGTACAATGAGCAGTTCTTC
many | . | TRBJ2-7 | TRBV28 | CASSLLRTRALSYEQYF | TGTGCCAGCAGTCTCCTCCGAACTAGGGCCCTCTCCTACGAGCAGTACTTC
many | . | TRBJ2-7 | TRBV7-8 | CASSLALYTEGYEQYF | TGTGCCAGCAGCTTAGCCCTCTACACGGAGGGATACGAGCAGTACTTC
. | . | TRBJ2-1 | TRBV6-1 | CASTHGQGGNEQFF | TGTGCCAGCACCCACGGACAGGGAGGGAATGAGCAGTTCTTC
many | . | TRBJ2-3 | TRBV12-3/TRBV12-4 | CASSLGGGIVTQYF | TGTGCCAGCAGTTTGGGGGGCGGGATTGTTACGCAGTATTTT
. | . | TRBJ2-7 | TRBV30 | CAWDDRIPSYEQYF | TGTGCCTGGGACGACAGGATTCCTTCCTACGAGCAGTACTTC
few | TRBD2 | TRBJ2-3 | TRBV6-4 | CASSDSGGASDTQYF | TGTGCCAGCAGTGACTCCGGGGGGGCCTCAGATACGCAGTATTTT
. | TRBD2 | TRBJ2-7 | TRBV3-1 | CASSQRGASYEQYF | TGTGCCAGCAGCCAGCGGGGGGCCTCCTACGAGCAGTACTTC
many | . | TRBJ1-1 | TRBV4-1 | CASSQVPGQRGMNTEAFF | TGCGCCAGCAGCCAAGTCCCCGGACAGCGCGGAATGAACACTGAAGCTTTCTTT
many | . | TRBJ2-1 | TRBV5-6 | CASSAGQGPLSEQFF | TGTGCCAGCAGCGCGGGTCAGGGGCCCCTATCTGAGCAGTTCTTC
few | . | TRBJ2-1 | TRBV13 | CASSLVGRVRTEHLRNYLSNEQFF | TGTGCCAGCAGCTTAGTCGGAAGAGTACGGACAGAGCACCTTCGAAATTACCTAAGCAATGAGCAGTTCTTC
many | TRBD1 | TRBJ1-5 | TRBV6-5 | CASRAGTGRQPQHF | TGTGCCAGCAGAGCCGGGACAGGGAGGCAGCCCCAGCATTTT
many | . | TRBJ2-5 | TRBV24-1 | CATSAGEETQYF | TGTGCCACCAGTGCAGGGGAAGAGACCCAGTACTTC
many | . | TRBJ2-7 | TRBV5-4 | CASSSSTRAYEQYF | TGTGCCAGCAGCTCTTCCACAAGGGCCTACGAGCAGTACTTC